A selection of T cell receptor beta chains follows, all from one sample in a study of neoadjuvant anti-PD-1 for oral cavity cancer. Only in-frame clones appear in the TCRdb table, and some are missing; sequencing was by immunoSEQ multiplex PCR. There are around 13,000 clones in the sample; 65% to 80% occur only once, and more than 2% lies in the top ten. The sequencing here drew on PBMCs, taken after nivolumab (anti-PD-1) treatment. The receptors were gathered from a person aged 35-79 years with oral cavity squamous cell carcinoma. Both conserved end residues are part of each CDR3. Clone size is not always given. Where it is, it says once, few, many or a class for expanded clones.

>TRBV28|.|TRBJ2-7
CASSAPGTSGSYEQYF
>TRBV11-2|.|TRBJ1-4
CASSRGTILNEKLFF
>TRBV10-3|.|TRBJ2-2
CAAALRDSDTGELFF
>TRBV7-8|.|TRBJ1-6
CASSWGPVKNSPLHF
>TRBV6-1|.|TRBJ1-5
CASSEARNTQRQPQHF
>TRBV6-5|once|TRBJ1-2
CASSLGIGLGYTF
>TRBV2|once|TRBJ1-1
CARTGGVGDTEAFF
>TRBV2|.|TRBJ2-2
CASSVYRTGELFF
>TRBV23-1|.|TRBJ1-1
CASSHPLYPSRTANTEAFF
>TRBV30|.|TRBJ1-2
CAWKVWGNYGYTF
>TRBV9|.|TRBJ2-1
CASSVAGLAGGPTFF
>TRBV11-2|.|TRBJ2-7
CATSDGGYEQYF
>TRBV7-6|.|TRBJ2-4
CASSPVGGLAKNIQYF
>TRBV30|.|TRBJ1-5
CAWSIGESNQPQHF
>TRBV19|.|TRBJ1-5
CAGGQQEGKPQHF
>TRBV5-4|.|TRBJ2-2
CASTSSGRADTGELFF
>TRBV7-3|.|TRBJ2-4
CASSLAPQGNIQYF
>TRBV6-1|.|TRBJ1-3
CASKLSSGNTIYF
>TRBV2|once|TRBJ2-3
CASAIGLAILGYF
>TRBV7-9|.|TRBJ2-1
CASSYYRDRGFYEQFF
>TRBV27|few|TRBJ2-3
CASWEGSGWTDTQYF
>TRBV29-1|.|TRBJ2-1
CSVEVWRESSYNEQFF
>TRBV4-1|few|TRBJ1-1
CASSARIFGDTEAFF
>TRBV27|.|TRBJ2-6
CASSLVFMGGGANVLTF
>TRBV19|.|TRBJ1-1
CASSPDRPTEAFF
>TRBV7-8|.|TRBJ1-1
CASSFSPDREAFF
>TRBV2|few|TRBJ2-7
CASSAPRTGAAYEQYF
>TRBV2|.|TRBJ2-5
CASNAGLKTQYF
>TRBV6-5|.|TRBJ1-6
CASSTTGRNSPLHF
>TRBV9|once|TRBJ2-7
CASSIGQGSGEQYF
>TRBV5-1|.|TRBJ1-4
CASSLYRPTNEKLFF
>TRBV5-1|.|TRBJ2-1
CASSLVARGARKQFF
>TRBV6-5|once|TRBJ2-1
CAVGQGGEQFF
>TRBV14|.|TRBJ2-3
CASSRQLASTDTQYF
>TRBV4-1|.|TRBJ2-3
CASSQVTGGTTDTQYF
>TRBV6-1|.|TRBJ2-7
CASSLNRGGTYEQYF
>TRBV7-8|.|TRBJ2-7
CASSHGAGGGQSSYEQYF
>TRBV2|once|TRBJ1-6
CASNRDRVNSPLHF
>TRBV11-2|.|TRBJ1-6
CASSLGRGDNSPLHF
>TRBV27|.|TRBJ2-7
CASSFTVYESYEQYF
>TRBV6-6|.|TRBJ2-1
CASNGEHNEQFF
>TRBV4-1|few|TRBJ1-1
CASSGVFMNTEAFF
>TRBV12-5|.|TRBJ1-6
CASGLPGVKSPLHF
>TRBV28|once|TRBJ2-2
CASRDGTGVGELFF
>TRBV10-1|once|TRBJ2-3
CASSESKANTQYF
>TRBV5-5|few|TRBJ1-4
CASSHPGELSGEKLFF
>TRBV9|.|TRBJ1-2
CASSVGGPSYGYTF
>TRBV6-1|few|TRBJ1-1
CASISLTWDAFF
>TRBV28|few|TRBJ1-5
CASGEGRQPQHF